One sample yielded the 28 T cell receptor beta chains listed below, sequenced in a study of CD8 T cells in Susac syndrome. An amount of RNA that ranged from roughly 0.45 to 1 ug was reverse transcribed with random hexamers. TCRdb recomputed calls from the immunoSEQ multiplex PCR reads with MiXCR, one row per CDR3 protein. The sample lists tens of thousands of distinct CDR3 sequences, 96% occurring once. Sequencing was carried out using CD4+ T cells from PBMCs. These receptors all come from a human donor with multiple sclerosis.

J is TRBJ1-2 and V is TRBV11-3; D remains unclear. This CDR3 has 13 amino acids. V lost 5 bases, J lost 3 bases, and 10 bases lay in between. In germline, CDR1 is SGHNT, CDR2 YENEEA. The CDR3 DNA reads as TGTGCCAGCAGCCAAGCTCGGCACTATGGCTACACCTTC. Residues: CASSQARHYGYTF.

The CDR3, as DNA: TGTGCCAGCAGCAGGGCCGCGAACTCTGGGGCCAACGTCCTGACTTTC. It translates to CASSRAANSGANVLTF. The gene calls are TRBV6-1 and TRBJ2-6; tentative D call: TRBD1 (5 bases). The V end lost 6 bases, the J end lost 0 bases, and 12 bases lay between the germline ends. The CDR3 extends over 16 amino acids. CDR1 and CDR2 (germline): MNHNS, SASEGT.

This rearrangement joins TRBV7-9 to TRBJ2-1; a weak D match, TRBD2 (6 bases). The V gene's germline CDR1 is SEHNR and CDR2 FQNEAQ (reference sequence). The CDR3 consists of 15 residues. Trimming pared 5 bases from V and 6 bases from J, leaving 17 bases between. DNA of the CDR3: TGTGCCAGCAGCCACCTGGGAGGCAGGGTCAATGAGCAGTTCTTC. Its protein product is CASSHLGGRVNEQFF. The full variable domain, its missing parts supplied by reference TRBV7-9 and TRBJ2-1, is DTGVSQNPRHKITKRGQNVTFRCDPISEHNRLYWYRQTLGQGPEFLTYFQNEAQLEKSRLLSDRFSAERPKGSFSTLEIQRTEQGDSAMYLCASSHLGGRVNEQFFGPGTRLTVL.

The chain has TRBV6-2 or TRBV6-3 and TRBJ1-2, with 12 bases fitting TRBD1. CDR3 size: 16 residues. V trimming: 6 bases; J trimming: 4 bases; junction bases outside the gene matches: 9. CDR1 is MNHEY and CDR2 is SVGEGT in the germline V gene. This CDR3 is CASSTTGTGGLYGYTF. CDR3 bases: TGTGCCAGCAGCACGACCGGGACAGGGGGCCTCTATGGCTACACCTTC.

This chain's CDR3 is CAWSGPGPINEQFF. The CDR3 DNA sequence: TGTGCCTGGAGTGGTCCCGGACCCATCAATGAGCAGTTCTTC. The chain couples TRBV30 to TRBJ2-1; D is undetermined. The CDR3 runs to 14 residues. Trimming shortened V by 1 base and J by 6 bases, and 13 bases separated the two germline ends. CDR1 and CDR2 from the germline V gene are GTSNPN and SVGIG (reference sequence).

The rearrangement links TRBV20-1 to TRBJ1-5; 10 bases align to TRBD1. Germline V CDR1 and CDR2: DFQATT, SNEGSKA (reference sequence). CDR3 length: 17 residues. Losses at the gene ends were 0 bases for V and 6 bases for J; bases not matched to a gene: 11. The CDR3 DNA reads as TGCAGTGCTAGAGATCCTCCGGGACAGGGGTTGGGTCAGCCCCAGCATTTT. Its translation: CSARDPPGQGLGQPQHF.

This clonotype appeared a single time. The chain is built from TRBV3-1 and TRBJ1-2; D is unresolved. V lost 4 bases and J 4 bases, leaving 16 bases between the germline ends. The CDR3 covers 15 residues. CDR1 and CDR2 (germline): LGHDT, YNNKEL (reference sequence). The CDR3 spells CASSPSVTARYGYTF. As DNA, the CDR3 is TGTGCCAGCAGCCCATCCGTTACCGCTCGCTATGGCTACACCTTC.

This chain's CDR3 is CATSRPDRGAYNEQFF. CDR3 sequence (DNA): TGTGCCACCAGCAGACCGGACAGGGGGGCCTACAATGAGCAGTTCTTC. V is TRBV15 and J is TRBJ2-1; TRBD1 agrees at 10 bases. This CDR3 is built from 16 residues. CDR1 LNHNV and CDR2 YYDKDF come from the germline V gene (reference sequence). Trimming cost V 2 bases and J 2 bases; bases outside gene matches: 3.

The genes are TRBV29-1 and TRBJ1-1, with D uncertain. This CDR3 has 13 amino acids. V gave up 1 base and J gave up 0 bases, with 6 bases separating them. Germline V gives CDR1 SQVTM, CDR2 ANQGSEA. CDR3 region: CSVEGRMNTEAFF. In DNA form, the CDR3 reads TGCAGCGTTGAAGGACGGATGAACACTGAAGCTTTCTTT.

This rearrangement joins TRBV11-2 to TRBJ2-1, with D perhaps TRBD1 or TRBD2 (5 bases each). The V gene lost 3 bases and the J gene lost 13 bases, with 16 bases spanning the gap. The CDR3 length is 13 residues. Germline CDR1 and CDR2: SGHAT and FQNNGV. The CDR3 coding sequence is TGTGCCAGCAGCTTCGAGGGACGTCCAATCCAGTTCTTC. Protein product: CASSFEGRPIQFF. Combining the CDR3 with reference TRBV11-2 and TRBJ2-1 gives the whole variable domain EAGVAQSPRYKIIEKRQSVAFWCNPISGHATLYWYQQILGQGPKLLIQFQNNGVVDDSQLPKDRFSAERLKGVDSTLKIQPAKLEDSAVYLCASSFEGRPIQFFGPGTRLTVL.

The V and J genes are TRBV6-1 and TRBJ2-7; D is ambiguous. CDR1 is MNHNS and CDR2 is SASEGT in the germline V gene. V lost 2 bases to trimming and J lost 1 base, with 12 bases between them. CDR3 length equals 15 residues. The CDR3 sequence is CASSELGFGSYEQYF. CDR3 nucleotide sequence: TGTGCCAGCAGTGAATTGGGTTTCGGATCCTACGAGCAGTACTTC.

This chain connects TRBV11-2 to TRBJ2-2; the D is unclear. CDR3 length equals 14 residues. The V end lost 1 base, the J end lost 6 bases, and 9 bases lay between the germline ends. In germline, CDR1 is SGHAT, CDR2 FQNNGV. In nucleotides, the CDR3 is TGTGCCAGCAGCTTAGTTGTAGCCCCCGGGGAGCTGTTTTTT. This codes for CASSLVVAPGELFF.

The rearrangement joins TRBV12-3 or TRBV12-4 to TRBJ1-6; 7 bases align to TRBD1. The CDR3 length is 15 residues. After removal of 0 bases from V and 10 bases from J, the junction contained 6 bases not matched to a gene. The CDR3 bases are TGTGCCAGCAGTTTAGCCTCCAGGGGGGACTCACCCCTCCACTTT. Amino acids: CASSLASRGDSPLHF.

This chain joins TRBV2 and TRBJ2-3; no reliable D call. The V end was cut by 6 bases, the J end by 1 base, with 5 bases between. This CDR3 comprises 12 residues. Germline V gene sequence: CDR1 SNHLY, CDR2 FYNNEI. The CDR3 nucleotides are TGTGCCAGCAGGGTGGGCACAGATACGCAGTATTTT. Its protein product is CASRVGTDTQYF.

The chain carries TRBV4-1 and TRBJ1-5, with D perhaps TRBD1 (5 bases). The germline gives CDR1 MGHRA, CDR2 YSYEKL. This CDR3 is built from 17 residues. V was cut by 0 bases and J by 0 bases, with 12 bases left in between. The CDR3 spells CASSQEEGDYSNQPQHF. The CDR3 DNA follows: TGCGCCAGCAGCCAAGAGGAAGGGGATTATAGCAATCAGCCCCAGCATTTT.

This clonotype has a single count. The rearrangement joins TRBV7-9 to TRBJ2-7; 10 nucleotides line up with TRBD1. Germline V gives CDR1 SEHNR, CDR2 FQNEAQ (reference sequence). Trimming removed 5 bases from V and 6 bases from J; junction bases left unmatched: 13. The CDR3 sequence is 16 residues long. The CDR3 DNA reads as TGTGCCAGCAGCCCAACCGGGACAGGGGTATCAGGCGAGCAGTACTTC. Translated: CASSPTGTGVSGEQYF.

The chain combines TRBV3-1 with TRBJ2-7; no definite D call. In germline, CDR1 is LGHDT, CDR2 YNNKEL (reference sequence). CDR3 length: 12 residues. V was clipped by 3 bases and J by 7 bases, with 10 bases between them. The CDR3 DNA follows: TGTGCCAGCAGCCATGCCCCCGGGGAGCAGTACTTC. Translation: CASSHAPGEQYF.

As DNA, the CDR3 is TGCAGCGTTGCTGTTCCCGGGGAGCTGTTTTTT. This gives the protein CSVAVPGELFF. V is TRBV29-1 and J is TRBJ2-2; no firm D call. V lost 4 bases to trimming and J lost 6 bases, with 6 bases between them. This CDR3 has 11 residues. Germline-derived CDR1 and CDR2 are SQVTM and ANQGSEA.

CDR3 DNA sequence: TGTGCCAGCAGTTTTGGGCCTCAAGAGACCCAGTACTTC. Its protein product is CASSFGPQETQYF. This chain links TRBV12-3 or TRBV12-4 with TRBJ2-5; the D is unclear. The CDR3 spans 13 residues. The V and J ends lost 3 bases and 2 bases respectively, with 7 bases between them.

The J gene is TRBJ2-4, the V gene TRBV6-2 or TRBV6-3; D is ambiguous. This CDR3 spans 14 amino acids. Germline CDR1 MNHEY, CDR2 SVGEGT. Trimming left V 8 bases short and J 1 base short, with 12 bases between. The CDR3 region is CASRPDLAKNIQYF. The CDR3 DNA sequence: TGTGCCAGCCGGCCGGACCTTGCCAAAAACATTCAGTACTTC.

V is TRBV12-3 or TRBV12-4 and J is TRBJ2-1, with a weak D call TRBD2 (5 bases). Trimming shortened V by 2 bases and J by 11 bases, and 10 bases separated the two germline ends. The CDR3 extends over 12 amino acids. The CDR3 coding sequence is TGTGCCAGCAGTTTAATAGCGAATAAGCAGTTCTTC. Its translation is CASSLIANKQFF.

The chain recombines TRBV7-9 with TRBJ1-4; no definite D call. V was clipped by 1 base and J by 0 bases, with 6 bases between them. The V gene's germline CDR1 is SEHNR and CDR2 FQNEAQ (reference sequence). CDR3 size: 15 residues. The CDR3 spells CASSLEAATNEKLFF. CDR3 bases: TGTGCCAGCAGCTTAGAGGCCGCAACTAATGAAAAACTGTTTTTT.

The CDR3 DNA reads TGTGCCATCAGTGAGTGGGGGATTGAGGGGGACACTGAAGCTTTCTTT. Protein sequence: CAISEWGIEGDTEAFF. The chain links TRBV10-3 to TRBJ1-1; D might be TRBD1 (6 bases). This CDR3 is built from 16 residues. V lost 1 base and J lost 3, with 15 bases in between. Germline V gene data show CDR1 as ENHRY and CDR2 as SYGVKD.

The chain has TRBV7-8 and TRBJ2-7, with 15 positions matching TRBD2. CDR1 is SGHVS, CDR2 FQNEAQ, per germline. V lost 2 bases to trimming and J lost 4 bases; unmatched junction nucleotides: 3. The CDR3 contains 16 residues. The CDR3 is CASSLRTSGGAYEQYF. DNA of the CDR3: TGTGCCAGCAGCTTAAGGACTAGCGGGGGGGCTTACGAGCAGTACTTC.

The chain combines TRBV19 with TRBJ1-1; no definite D call. The CDR3 spans 15 residues. V was cut by 6 bases and J by 4 bases, with 18 bases left in between. Germline V gene data show CDR1 as LNHDA and CDR2 as SQIVND (reference sequence). The CDR3 bases are TGTGCCAGTAGAAACCAGGCCCACTTGGGCACTGAAGCTTTCTTT. This sequence encodes CASRNQAHLGTEAFF.

The V and J genes are TRBV20-1 and TRBJ2-7; 8 nucleotides match TRBD1. CDR3 size: 12 residues. Germline V gene sequence: CDR1 DFQATT, CDR2 SNEGSKA (reference sequence). The CDR3 loop reads CRGGQEPYEQYF. Here the CDR3 DNA reads TGCAGGGGGGGACAGGAGCCCTACGAGCAGTACTTC.

The chain combines TRBV9 with TRBJ1-3; D gene ambiguous. Trimming took 6 bases from V and 0 from J, leaving 7 bases between them. The CDR3 is 13 residues long. Germline V CDR1 and CDR2: SGDLS, YYNGEE. The CDR3 region is CASTSRSGNTIYF. The CDR3 DNA is TGTGCCAGCACTAGCCGCTCTGGAAACACCATATATTTT.

V and J are TRBV4-3 and TRBJ2-5, with D perhaps TRBD2 (6 bases). Trimming pared 0 bases from V and 5 bases from J, leaving 10 bases between. This CDR3 comprises 14 residues. Germline-derived CDR1 and CDR2 are LGHNA and YSLEER. The CDR3: CASSQDFREETQYF. The CDR3 nucleotides read TGCGCCAGCAGCCAAGATTTCCGGGAGGAGACCCAGTACTTC.